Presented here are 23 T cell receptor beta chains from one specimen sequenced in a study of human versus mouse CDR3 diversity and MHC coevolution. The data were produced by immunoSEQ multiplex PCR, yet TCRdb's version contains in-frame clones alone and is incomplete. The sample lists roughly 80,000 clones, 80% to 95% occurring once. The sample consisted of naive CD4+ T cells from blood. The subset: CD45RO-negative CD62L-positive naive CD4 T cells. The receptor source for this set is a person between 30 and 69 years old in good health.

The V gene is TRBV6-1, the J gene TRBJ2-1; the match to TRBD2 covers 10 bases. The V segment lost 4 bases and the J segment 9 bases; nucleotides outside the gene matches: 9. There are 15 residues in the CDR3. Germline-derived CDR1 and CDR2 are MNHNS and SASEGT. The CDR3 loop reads CASSATSGVVGEQFF. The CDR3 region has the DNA TGTGCCAGCAGTGCAACTAGCGGGGTAGTCGGTGAGCAGTTCTTC.

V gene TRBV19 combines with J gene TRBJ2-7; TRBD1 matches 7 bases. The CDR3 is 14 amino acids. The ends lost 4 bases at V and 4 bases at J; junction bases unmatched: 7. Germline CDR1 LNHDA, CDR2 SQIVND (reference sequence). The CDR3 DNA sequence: TGTGCCAGTAGTACGAGGGGGCGTGAGTACGAGCAGTACTTC. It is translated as CASSTRGREYEQYF.

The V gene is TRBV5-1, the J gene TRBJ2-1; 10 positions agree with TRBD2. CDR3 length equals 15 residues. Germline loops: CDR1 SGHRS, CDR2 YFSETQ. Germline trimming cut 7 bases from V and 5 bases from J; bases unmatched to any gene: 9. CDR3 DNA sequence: TGCGCCAGCCGAATCGGACTAGCGGAGAACAATGAGCAGTTCTTC. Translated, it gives CASRIGLAENNEQFF.

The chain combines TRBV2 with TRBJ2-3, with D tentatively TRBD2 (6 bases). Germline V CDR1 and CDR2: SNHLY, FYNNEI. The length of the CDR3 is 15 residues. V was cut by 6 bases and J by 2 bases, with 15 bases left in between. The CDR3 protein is CASRETRMFTDTQYF. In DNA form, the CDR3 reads TGTGCCAGCAGGGAGACTAGGATGTTCACAGATACGCAGTATTTT.

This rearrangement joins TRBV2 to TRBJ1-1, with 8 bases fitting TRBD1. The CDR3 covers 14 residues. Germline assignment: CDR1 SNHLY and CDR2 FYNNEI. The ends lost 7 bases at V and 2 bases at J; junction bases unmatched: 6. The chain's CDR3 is CASTLGTGNTEAFF. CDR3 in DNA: TGTGCCAGCACCTTAGGGACAGGAAACACTGAAGCTTTCTTT.

The CDR3 loop is CASSTYSNQPQHF. The CDR3 DNA sequence: TGTGCCAGCAGTACCTATAGCAATCAGCCCCAGCATTTT. This chain links TRBV6-5 with TRBJ1-5; D is uncertain. Germline CDR1 is MNHEY and CDR2 is SVGAGI. The CDR3 contains 13 residues. V shed 5 bases and J shed 0 bases, with 5 bases lying between them.

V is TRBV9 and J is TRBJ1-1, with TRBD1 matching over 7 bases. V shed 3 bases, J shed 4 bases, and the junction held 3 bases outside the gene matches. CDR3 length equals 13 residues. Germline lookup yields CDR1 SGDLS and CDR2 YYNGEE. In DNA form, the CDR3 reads TGTGCCAGCAGCGACTGGGACAGCACTGAAGCTTTCTTT. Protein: CASSDWDSTEAFF. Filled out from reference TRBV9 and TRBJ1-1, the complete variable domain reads DSGVTQTPKHLITATGQRVTLRCSPRSGDLSVYWYQQSLDQGLQFLIQYYNGEERAKGNILERFSAQQFPDLHSELNLSSLELGDSALYFCASSDWDSTEAFFGQGTRLTVV.

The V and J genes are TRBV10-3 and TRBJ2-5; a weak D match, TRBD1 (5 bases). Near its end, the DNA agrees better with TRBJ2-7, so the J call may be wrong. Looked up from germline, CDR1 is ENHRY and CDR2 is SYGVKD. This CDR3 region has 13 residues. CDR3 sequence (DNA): TGTGCCATCAGTGTCAGGGAAAGGGGCGAGCAGTACTTC. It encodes CAISVRERGEQYF.

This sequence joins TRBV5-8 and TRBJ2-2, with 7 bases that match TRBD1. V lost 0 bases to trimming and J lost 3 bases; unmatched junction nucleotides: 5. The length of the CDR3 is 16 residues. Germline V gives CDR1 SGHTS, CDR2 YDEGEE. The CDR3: CASSLVGGDDTGELFF. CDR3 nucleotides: TGTGCCAGCAGCTTGGTAGGGGGCGACGACACCGGGGAGCTGTTTTTT.

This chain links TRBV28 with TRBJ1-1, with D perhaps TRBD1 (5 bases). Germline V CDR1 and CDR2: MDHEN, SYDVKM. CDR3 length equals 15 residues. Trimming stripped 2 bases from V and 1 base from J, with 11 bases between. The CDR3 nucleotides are TGTGCCAGCAGTTTAATATTTAGGGGGAACACTGAAGCTTTCTTT. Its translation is CASSLIFRGNTEAFF.

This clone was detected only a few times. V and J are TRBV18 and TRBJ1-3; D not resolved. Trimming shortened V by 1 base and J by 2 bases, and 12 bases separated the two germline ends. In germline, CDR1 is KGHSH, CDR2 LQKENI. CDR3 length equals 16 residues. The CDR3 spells CASSPRTSRAGNTIYF. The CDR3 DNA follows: TGTGCCAGCTCACCACGGACTTCGCGGGCTGGAAACACCATATATTTT. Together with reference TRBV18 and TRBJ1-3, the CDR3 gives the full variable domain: NAGVMQNPRHLVRRRGQEARLRCSPMKGHSHVYWYRQLPEEGLKFMVYLQKENIIDESGMPKERFSAEFPKEGPSILRIQQVVRGDSAAYFCASSPRTSRAGNTIYFGEGSWLTVV.

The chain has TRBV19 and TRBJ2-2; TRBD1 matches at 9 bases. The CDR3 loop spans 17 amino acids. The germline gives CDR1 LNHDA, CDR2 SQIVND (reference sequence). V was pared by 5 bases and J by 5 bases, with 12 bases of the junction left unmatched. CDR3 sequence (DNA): TGTGCCAGTAGTCCTAGGAGGTGGACAGGGGCGACCGGGGAGCTGTTTTTT. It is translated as CASSPRRWTGATGELFF. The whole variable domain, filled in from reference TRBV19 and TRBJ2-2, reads DGGITQSPKYLFRKEGQNVTLSCEQNLNHDAMYWYRQDPGQGLRLIYYSQIVNDFQKGDIAEGYSVSREKKESFPLTVTSAQKNPTAFYLCASSPRRWTGATGELFFGEGSRLTVL.

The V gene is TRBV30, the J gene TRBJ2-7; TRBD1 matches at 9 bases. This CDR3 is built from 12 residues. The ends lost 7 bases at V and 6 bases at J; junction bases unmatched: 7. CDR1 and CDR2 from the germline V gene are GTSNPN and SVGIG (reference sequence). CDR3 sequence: CASNRGLFEQYF. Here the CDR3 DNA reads TGTGCCTCAAACAGGGGGCTGTTCGAGCAGTACTTC.

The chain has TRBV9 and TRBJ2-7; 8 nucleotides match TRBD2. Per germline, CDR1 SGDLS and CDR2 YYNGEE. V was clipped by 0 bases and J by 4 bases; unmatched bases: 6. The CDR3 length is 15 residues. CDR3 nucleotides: TGTGCCAGCAGCGTAGGGGTAGCGGGGACATACGAGCAGTACTTC. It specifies CASSVGVAGTYEQYF. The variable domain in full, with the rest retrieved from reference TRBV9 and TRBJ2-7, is DSGVTQTPKHLITATGQRVTLRCSPRSGDLSVYWYQQSLDQGLQFLIQYYNGEERAKGNILERFSAQQFPDLHSELNLSSLELGDSALYFCASSVGVAGTYEQYFGPGTRLTVT.

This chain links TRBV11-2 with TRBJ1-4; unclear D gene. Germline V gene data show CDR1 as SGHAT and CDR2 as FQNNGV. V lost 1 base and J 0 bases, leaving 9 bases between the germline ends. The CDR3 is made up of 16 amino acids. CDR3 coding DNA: TGTGCCAGCAGCTTAGGGGCTGTGACAACTAATGAAAAACTGTTTTTT. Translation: CASSLGAVTTNEKLFF.

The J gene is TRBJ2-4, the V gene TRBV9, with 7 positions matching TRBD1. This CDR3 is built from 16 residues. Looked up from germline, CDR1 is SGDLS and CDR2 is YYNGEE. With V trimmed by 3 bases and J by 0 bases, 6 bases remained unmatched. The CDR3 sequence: CASSGTGAGAKNIQYF. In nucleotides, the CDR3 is TGTGCCAGCAGCGGAACAGGGGCGGGAGCCAAAAACATTCAGTACTTC.

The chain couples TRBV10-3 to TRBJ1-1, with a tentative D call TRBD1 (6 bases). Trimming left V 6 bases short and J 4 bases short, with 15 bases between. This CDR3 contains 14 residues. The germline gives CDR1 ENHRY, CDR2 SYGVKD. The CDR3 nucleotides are TGTGCCATCAGCGGACAGCCGATCAGCACTGAAGCTTTCTTT. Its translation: CAISGQPISTEAFF.

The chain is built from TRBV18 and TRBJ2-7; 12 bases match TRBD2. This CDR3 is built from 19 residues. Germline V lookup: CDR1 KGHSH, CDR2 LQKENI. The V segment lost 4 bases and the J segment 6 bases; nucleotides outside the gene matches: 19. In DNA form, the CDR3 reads TGTGCCAGCTCACACCCGGGGCGGGCTAGCGGGAGGGTCGGGTGCGAGCAGTACTTC. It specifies CASSHPGRASGRVGCEQYF.

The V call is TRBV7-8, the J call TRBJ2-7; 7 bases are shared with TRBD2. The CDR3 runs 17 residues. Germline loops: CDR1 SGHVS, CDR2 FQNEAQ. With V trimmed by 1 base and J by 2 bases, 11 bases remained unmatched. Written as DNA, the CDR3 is TGTGCCAGCAGCTTAGAACGGTTGGCTAGCGGTACCTACGAGCAGTACTTC. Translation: CASSLERLASGTYEQYF.

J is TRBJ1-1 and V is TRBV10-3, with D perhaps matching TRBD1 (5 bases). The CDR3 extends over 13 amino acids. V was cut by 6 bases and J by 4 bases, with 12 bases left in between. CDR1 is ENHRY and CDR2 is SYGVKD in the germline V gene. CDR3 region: CAIRTGGGTEAFF. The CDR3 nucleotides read TGTGCCATCAGGACGGGGGGGGGCACTGAAGCTTTCTTT.

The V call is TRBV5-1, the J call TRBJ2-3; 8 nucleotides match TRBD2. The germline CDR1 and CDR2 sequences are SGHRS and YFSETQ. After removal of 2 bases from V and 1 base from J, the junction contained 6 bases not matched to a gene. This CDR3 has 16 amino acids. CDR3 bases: TGCGCCAGCAGCTTAGCGGGAGTAGGGGGCACAGATACGCAGTATTTT. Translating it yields CASSLAGVGGTDTQYF. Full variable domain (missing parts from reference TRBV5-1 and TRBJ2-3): KAGVTQTPRYLIKTRGQQVTLSCSPISGHRSVSWYQQTPGQGLQFLFEYFSETQRNKGNFPGRFSGRQFSNSRSEMNVSTLELGDSALYLCASSLAGVGGTDTQYFGPGTRLTVL.

In DNA, the CDR3 is TGTGCCAGCACCCCAACGACAGGGGGGTTTAGTGAGCAGTTCTTC. Residues: CASTPTTGGFSEQFF. V gene TRBV7-3 combines with J gene TRBJ2-1, with 9 bases matching TRBD1. Per the germline V gene, CDR1 is SGHTA and CDR2 is FQGTGA. The CDR3 loop spans 15 amino acids. V trimming: 7 bases; J trimming: 9 bases; junction bases outside the gene matches: 13.

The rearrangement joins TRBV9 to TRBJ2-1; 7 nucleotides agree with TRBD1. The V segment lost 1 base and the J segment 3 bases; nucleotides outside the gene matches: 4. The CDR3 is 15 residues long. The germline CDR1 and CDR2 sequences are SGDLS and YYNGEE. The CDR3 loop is CASSVRTGVYNEQFF. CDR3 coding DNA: TGTGCCAGCAGCGTACGGACAGGCGTCTACAATGAGCAGTTCTTC.